The clone carrying this T cell receptor beta chain was seen a few times. The target antigen is unknown. This sample is drawn from a study of T cell repertoires in cytomegalovirus infection. Looking at the study overall: Both CMV infection and a matching HLA type were indicated by public TCR beta signatures.

TCRdb processed the reads anew with MiXCR; each CDR3 protein has one entry. The sample lists about 490,000 distinct CDR3 sequences, approximately 10% seen once, with 10% in the top ten. This CDR3 is 14 amino acids long. Germline CDR1 MNHEY, CDR2 SMNVEV (reference sequence). The germline V and J ends were trimmed by 4 bases and 6 bases, with 16 bases remaining between them. General observations from the study: In two of eight donors, the top clonotype was HLA-C-restricted CMV-specific. Cumulated frequencies of public TCR beta families served to identify carriers of CMV plus the relevant HLA.

The TCR was taken from a human donor in good health (CMV status not recorded). Some clones in this sample may be carry-over from other donors' samples. The sample was PBMCs. V and J are TRBV27 and TRBJ2-7, with TRBD1 as a possible D gene (6 bases). Written as DNA, the CDR3 is TGTGCCAGCAGTTCTACAGGGTTCTCCGGCGAGCAGTACTTC. It codes for CASSSTGFSGEQYF.